This note documents a single T cell receptor beta chain sequence. This record comes from a study of blood T cell repertoires in COVID-19. Clones were sequenced by immunoSEQ multiplex PCR, and TCRdb holds only the in-frame ones, with some missing. Here the sample spans hundreds of thousands of clones, 70% to 90% being singletons. Participants were aged about 18 to 95 years, lived in over 20 US areas, and enrolled virtually. CDR1 is MNHEY, CDR2 SVGEGT, per germline. The CDR3 has 15 residues. V shed 6 bases and J 2 bases; nucleotides not matched to a gene: 7. Sequencing input: PBMCs or T cells enriched from blood (not recorded which). This sequence was found in a woman aged 25 to 39 who had recovered from COVID-19. This chain joins TRBV6-2 or TRBV6-3 and TRBJ2-7, with TRBD2 matching 10 bases. CDR3 bases: TGTGCCAGCAGCCTCACAGCGGGGGGGCCCTACGAGCAGTACTTC. Protein: CASSLTAGGPYEQYF.